This entry is about one TCR beta chain. Antigen specificity is unknown. This specimen belongs to a study of shared clonotypes between healthy human individuals. Across the whole study: Three plates each covered CD4 naive and memory; CD8 naive two, CD8 memory one.

This table comes from immunoSEQ multiplex PCR, and its TCRdb copy is limited to in-frame clones, with some not included. The sample records around 1.1 million clones, 60% to 80% being singletons. Study findings and constraints: Sharing across a handful of donors was seen in 4.5% to 6.5% of naive CD4 clonotypes.

Participating donors were healthy, HIV-negative adults free of recent acute infections or vaccinations. This CDR3 comprises 14 residues. Trimming cost V 1 base and J 1 base, with 7 bases left between them. Germline-derived CDR1 and CDR2 are SGHVS and FQNEAQ. This chain uses TRBV7-8 with TRBJ1-1; D gene unclear. Material: memory CD4+ T cells from PBMCs. Subset specified: CD45RA-negative fraction. This clonotype originated in a young man in good health. Some clones in this sample may be carry-over from other donors' samples. The DNA of the CDR3 is TGTGCCAGCAGCTTAGGGACGTGGAACACTGAAGCTTTCTTT. Translated: CASSLGTWNTEAFF.